This T cell receptor (beta chain) was captured in a study of blood T cell repertoires in COVID-19 (dated by TCRdb to the early 2020s). With respect to the entire study: The collaborator samples originated in the United States, Italy and Spain and spanned the acute and convalescent phases of COVID-19. Where available, HLA class I and class II types were obtained from metadata supplied by the sample provider rather than from assay-based typing. Deeply sampled blood TCRbeta repertoires from subjects exposed to, actively infected with, or recovered from COVID-19 were included in the dataset. The material from the prospective study consisted of cDNA or gDNA derived from T cells, B-cell-depleted T cells, or PBMCs. The repertoires were released in a freely available public database meant as a resource for research on the immune response to SARS-CoV-2. A de-identified subject ID, COVID-19 status, age in years and sex were almost always included in the sample metadata. Samples were obtained from the ongoing ImmuneRACE study (first 160 participants) and from some 1,300 subjects provided by 6 global collaborators. On the study overall, not on this receptor specifically: The amount of clinical and demographic metadata varied by source and participant and was provided uncurated.

Participants in the prospective study were aged about 18 to 95 years, lived in approximately 26 United States geographic areas, and enrolled through a virtual design. To assign participants to cohorts, the prospective study relied on clinical history that participants themselves reported in a screening survey and a study questionnaire. Recovered participants in ImmuneRACE Cohort 3 were defined by two consecutive negative NP/OP PCR tests, clearance by a healthcare professional, or resolution of symptoms. Mobile phlebotomists in the prospective study collected whole blood, serum and a nasopharyngeal or oropharyngeal swab from every participant. Additional blood draws and questionnaires over an approximately two-month period could optionally be provided by prospective study participants. Prospective study blood samples were shipped either frozen or at room temperature before DNA extraction. With regard to this clone: Its antigen target is currently unknown. It has no much larger one-base neighbor in the sample; base qualities were not kept.

The CDR1 and CDR2 encoded by the germline V gene are SGHVS and FQNEAQ. Its CDR3 holds 13 amino acids, cysteine through phenylalanine. Here the CDR3 DNA is all that survives: 39 bases in frame from base 1. V trim: 3 bases; J trim: 9 bases; unmatched bases: 5. The immunoSEQ Assay, a bias-controlled multiplex PCR, was used to amplify TCRbeta CDR3 regions from genomic DNA. Regarding the original processing steps: Within the assay, amplification of reference gene primers was used to estimate how many nucleated cells each sample contained. To quantify the absolute abundance of each unique TCRbeta CDR3 rearrangement, sequence reads were collapsed and filtered. For each sample, productive Simpson clonality was calculated by taking the square root of Simpson's diversity index across productive rearrangements. TCRdb retrieved this table from immuneACCESS and kept in-frame rearrangements only. Not all clones are present; in checked studies, unresolved V genes account for under half, and no reason is known for the remainder. The DNA was the basis for D and trimming; V, J and clone size are from that table. The sample includes roughly 150,000 clones, with roughly 84% observed a single time. The leading ten clones occupy approximately 8% of the sample.

The rearrangement combines TRBV7-8 with TRBJ1-5; 7 bases in the middle match TRBD1. The sequenced material came from PBMCs or T cells enriched from blood (not recorded which). This clonotype originated in a woman between 45 and 65 years old who had recovered from COVID-19. The nucleotide sequence is TGTGCCAGCAGCTTGGACAGGCGGAGGCCCCAGCATTTT. It is translated as CASSLDRRRPQHF.